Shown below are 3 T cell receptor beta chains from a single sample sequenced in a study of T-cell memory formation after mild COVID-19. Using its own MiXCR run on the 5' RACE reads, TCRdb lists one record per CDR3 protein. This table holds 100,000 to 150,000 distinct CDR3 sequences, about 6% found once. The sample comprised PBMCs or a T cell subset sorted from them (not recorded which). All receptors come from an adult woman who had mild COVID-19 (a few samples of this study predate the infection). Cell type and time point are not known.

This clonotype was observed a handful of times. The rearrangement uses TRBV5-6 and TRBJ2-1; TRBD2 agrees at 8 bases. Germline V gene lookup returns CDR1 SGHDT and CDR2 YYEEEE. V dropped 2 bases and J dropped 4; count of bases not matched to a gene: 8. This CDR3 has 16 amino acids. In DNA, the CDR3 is TGTGCCAGCAGCTTCAGAGGAGCGGGGGTTTACAATGAGCAGTTCTTC. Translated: CASSFRGAGVYNEQFF.

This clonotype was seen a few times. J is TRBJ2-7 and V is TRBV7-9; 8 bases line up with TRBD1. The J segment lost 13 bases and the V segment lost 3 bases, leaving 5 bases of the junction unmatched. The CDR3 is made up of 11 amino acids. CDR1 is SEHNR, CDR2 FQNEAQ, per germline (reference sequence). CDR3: CASSFGQGLYF. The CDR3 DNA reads TGTGCCAGCAGCTTCGGACAGGGACTTTACTTC.

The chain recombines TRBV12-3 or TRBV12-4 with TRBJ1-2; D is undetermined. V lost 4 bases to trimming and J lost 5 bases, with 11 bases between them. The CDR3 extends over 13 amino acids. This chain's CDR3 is CASSSVAAYGYTF. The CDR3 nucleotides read TGTGCCAGCAGTTCCGTGGCTGCTTATGGCTACACCTTC.